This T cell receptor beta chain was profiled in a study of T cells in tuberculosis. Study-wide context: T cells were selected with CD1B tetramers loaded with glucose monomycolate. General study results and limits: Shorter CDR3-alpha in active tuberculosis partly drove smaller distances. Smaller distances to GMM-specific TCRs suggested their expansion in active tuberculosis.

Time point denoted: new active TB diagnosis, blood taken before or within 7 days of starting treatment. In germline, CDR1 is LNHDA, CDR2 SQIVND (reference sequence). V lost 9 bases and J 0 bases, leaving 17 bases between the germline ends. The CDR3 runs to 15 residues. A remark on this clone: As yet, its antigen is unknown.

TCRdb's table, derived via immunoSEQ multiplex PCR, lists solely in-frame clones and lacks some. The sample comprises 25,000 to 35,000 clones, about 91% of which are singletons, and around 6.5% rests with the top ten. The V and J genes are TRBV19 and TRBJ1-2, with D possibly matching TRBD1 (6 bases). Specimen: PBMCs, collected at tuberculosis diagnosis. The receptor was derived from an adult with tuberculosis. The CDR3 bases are TGTGCCAGCAAGACAGGTGCCCAATCTAACTATGGCTACACCTTC. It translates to CASKTGAQSNYGYTF.